Below, 2 T cell receptor beta chains from the same sample are listed, as sequenced in a study of T cells in Graves' hyperthyroidism and ophthalmopathy. Amplified regions were TCR beta CDR3 sequences from RNA transcripts. When the TCR CDR3 underwent first-round RT-PCR, the HTBI primer set was used. MiXCR was run by TCRdb on the multiplex PCR reads, yielding one entry per CDR3 protein. This table holds nearly 750,000 distinct CDR3 sequences, 35% found once. Sequences were obtained from blood. The receptors derive from a woman between 40 and 50 years old with Graves' hyperthyroidism.

This chain links TRBV28 with TRBJ2-5; D gene unclear. The CDR3 runs to 12 residues. The germline V gene has CDR1 MDHEN and CDR2 SYDVKM. The V end lost 8 bases, the J end lost 5 bases, and 12 bases lay between the germline ends. CDR3 protein: CASGYPVETQYF. The CDR3, as DNA: TGTGCCAGCGGTTACCCCGTTGAGACCCAGTACTTC. Combining the CDR3 with reference TRBV28 and TRBJ2-5 gives the whole variable domain DVKVTQSSRYLVKRTGEKVFLECVQDMDHENMFWYRQDPGLGLRLIYFSYDVKMKEKGDIPEGYSVSREKKERFSLILESASTNQTSMYLCASGYPVETQYFGPGTRLLVL.

V usage is TRBV25-1 and J usage is TRBJ1-6; D is possibly TRBD1 (6 bases). The CDR3 runs to 16 residues. Trimming pared 5 bases from V and 8 bases from J, leaving 19 bases between. Germline CDR1 reads MGHDK; CDR2 reads SYGVNS. In DNA, the CDR3 is TGTGCCAGCAGTTTAAGAACAGGGAGCGACGATTCACCCCTCCACTTT. Translated, it gives CASSLRTGSDDSPLHF.